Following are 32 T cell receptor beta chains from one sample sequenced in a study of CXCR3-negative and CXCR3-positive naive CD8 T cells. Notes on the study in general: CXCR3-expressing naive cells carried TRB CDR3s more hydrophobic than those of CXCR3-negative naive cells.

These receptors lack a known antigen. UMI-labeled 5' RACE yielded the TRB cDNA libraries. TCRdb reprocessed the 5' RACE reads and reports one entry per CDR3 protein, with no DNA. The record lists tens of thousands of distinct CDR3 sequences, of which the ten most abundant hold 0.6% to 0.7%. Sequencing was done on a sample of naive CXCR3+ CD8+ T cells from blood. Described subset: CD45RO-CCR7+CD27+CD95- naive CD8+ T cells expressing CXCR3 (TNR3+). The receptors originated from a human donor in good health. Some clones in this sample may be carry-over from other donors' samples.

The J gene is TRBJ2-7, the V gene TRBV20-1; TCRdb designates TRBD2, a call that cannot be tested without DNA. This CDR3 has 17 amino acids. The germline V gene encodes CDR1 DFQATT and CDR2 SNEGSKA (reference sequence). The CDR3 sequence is CSASPYGLAGEPYEQYF.

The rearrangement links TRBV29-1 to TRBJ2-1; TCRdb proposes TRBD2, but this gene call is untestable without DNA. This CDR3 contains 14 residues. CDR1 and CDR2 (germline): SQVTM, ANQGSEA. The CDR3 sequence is CSVESSGLYNEQFF.

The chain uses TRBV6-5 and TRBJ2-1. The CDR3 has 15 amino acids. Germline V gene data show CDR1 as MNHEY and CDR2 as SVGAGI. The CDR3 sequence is CASSTQPSSYNEQVF.

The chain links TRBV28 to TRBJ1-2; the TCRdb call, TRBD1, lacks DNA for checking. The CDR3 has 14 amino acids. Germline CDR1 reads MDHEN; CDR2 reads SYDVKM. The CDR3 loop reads CASSLWTASNGYTF.

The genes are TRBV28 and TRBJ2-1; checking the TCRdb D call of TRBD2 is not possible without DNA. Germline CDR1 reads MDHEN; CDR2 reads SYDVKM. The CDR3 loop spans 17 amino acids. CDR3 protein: CASSFLVREGTDNEQFF. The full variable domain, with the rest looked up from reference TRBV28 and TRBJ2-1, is DVKVTQSSRYLVKRTGEKVFLECVQDMDHENMFWYRQDPGLGLRLIYFSYDVKMKEKGDIPEGYSVSREKKERFSLILESASTNQTSMYLCASSFLVREGTDNEQFFGPGTRLTVL.

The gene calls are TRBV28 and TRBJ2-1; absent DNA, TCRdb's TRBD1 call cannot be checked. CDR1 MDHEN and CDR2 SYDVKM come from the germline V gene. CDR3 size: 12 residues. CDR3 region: CASSLSVDEQFF.

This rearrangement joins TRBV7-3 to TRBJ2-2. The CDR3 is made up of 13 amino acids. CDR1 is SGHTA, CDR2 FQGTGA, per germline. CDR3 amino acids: CASSSYGTGELFF. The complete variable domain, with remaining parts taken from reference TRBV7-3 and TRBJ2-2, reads GAGVSQTPSNKVTEKGKYVELRCDPISGHTALYWYRQSLGQGPEFLIYFQGTGAADDSGLPNDRFFAVRPEGSVSTLKIQRTERGDSAVYLCASSSYGTGELFFGEGSRLTVL.

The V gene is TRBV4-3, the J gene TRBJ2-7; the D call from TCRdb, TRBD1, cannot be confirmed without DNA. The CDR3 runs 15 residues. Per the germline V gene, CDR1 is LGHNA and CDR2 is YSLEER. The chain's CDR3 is CASSQSTGDFYEQYF.

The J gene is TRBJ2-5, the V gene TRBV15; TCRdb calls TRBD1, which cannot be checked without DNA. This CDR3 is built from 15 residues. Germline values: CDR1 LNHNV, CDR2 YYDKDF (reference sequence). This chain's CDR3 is CATSRPTGTEETQYF. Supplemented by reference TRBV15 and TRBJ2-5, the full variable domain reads DAMVIQNPRYQVTQFGKPVTLSCSQTLNHNVMYWYQQKSSQAPKLLFHYYDKDFNNEADTPDNFQSRRPNTSFCFLDIRSPGLGDTAMYLCATSRPTGTEETQYFGPGTRLLVL.

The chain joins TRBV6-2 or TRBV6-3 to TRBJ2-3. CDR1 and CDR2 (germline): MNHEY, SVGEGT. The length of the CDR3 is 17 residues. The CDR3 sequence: CASSSSSGKISTDTQYF.

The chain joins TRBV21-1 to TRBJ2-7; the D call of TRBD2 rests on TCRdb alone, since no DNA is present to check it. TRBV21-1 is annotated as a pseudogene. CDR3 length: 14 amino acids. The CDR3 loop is CASSTGPKEYEQYF.

The CDR3 reads CAWSVANEQFF. The rearrangement joins TRBV30 to TRBJ2-1. The CDR3 is made up of 11 amino acids. The germline V gene has CDR1 GTSNPN and CDR2 SVGIG (reference sequence).

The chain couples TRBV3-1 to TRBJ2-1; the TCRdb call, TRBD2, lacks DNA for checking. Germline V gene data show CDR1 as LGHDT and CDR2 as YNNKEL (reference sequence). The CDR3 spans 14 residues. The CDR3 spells CASSPGLAGDEQFF.

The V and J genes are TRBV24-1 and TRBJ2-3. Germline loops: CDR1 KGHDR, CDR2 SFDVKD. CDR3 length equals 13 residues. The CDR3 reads CATSDLNTDTQYF.

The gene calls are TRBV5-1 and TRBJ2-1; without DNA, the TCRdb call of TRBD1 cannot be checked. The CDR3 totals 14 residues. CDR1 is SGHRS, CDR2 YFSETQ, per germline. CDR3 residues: CVPRQGRLGNEQFF.

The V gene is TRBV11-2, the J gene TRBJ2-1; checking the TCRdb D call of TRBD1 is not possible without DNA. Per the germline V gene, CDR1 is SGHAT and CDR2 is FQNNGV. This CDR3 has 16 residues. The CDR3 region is CASSLGATGSYNEQFF. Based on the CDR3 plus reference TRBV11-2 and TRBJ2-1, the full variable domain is EAGVAQSPRYKIIEKRQSVAFWCNPISGHATLYWYQQILGQGPKLLIQFQNNGVVDDSQLPKDRFSAERLKGVDSTLKIQPAKLEDSAVYLCASSLGATGSYNEQFFGPGTRLTVL.

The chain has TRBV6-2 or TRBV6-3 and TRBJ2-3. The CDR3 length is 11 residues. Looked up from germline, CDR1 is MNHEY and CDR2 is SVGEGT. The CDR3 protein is CASGRSDTQYF.

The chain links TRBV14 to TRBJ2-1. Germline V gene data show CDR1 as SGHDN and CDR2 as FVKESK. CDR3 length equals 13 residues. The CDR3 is CASSQEDYNEQFF.

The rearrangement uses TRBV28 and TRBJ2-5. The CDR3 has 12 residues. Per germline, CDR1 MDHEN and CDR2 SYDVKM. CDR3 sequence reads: CASSLNLETQYF.

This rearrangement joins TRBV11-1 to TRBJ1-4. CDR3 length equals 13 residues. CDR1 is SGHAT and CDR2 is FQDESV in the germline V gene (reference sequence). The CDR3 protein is CASSLPAHEKLFF.

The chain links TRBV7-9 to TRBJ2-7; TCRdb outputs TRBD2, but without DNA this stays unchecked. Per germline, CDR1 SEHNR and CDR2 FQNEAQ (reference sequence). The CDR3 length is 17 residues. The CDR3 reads CASSRLEAASTFYEQYF.

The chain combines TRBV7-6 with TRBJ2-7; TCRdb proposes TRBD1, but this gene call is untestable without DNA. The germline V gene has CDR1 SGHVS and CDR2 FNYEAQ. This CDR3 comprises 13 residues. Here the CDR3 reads CASSLGPQGEQYF.

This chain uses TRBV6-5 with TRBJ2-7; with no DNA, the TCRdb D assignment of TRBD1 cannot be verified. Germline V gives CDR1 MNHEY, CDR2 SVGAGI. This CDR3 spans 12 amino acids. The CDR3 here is CASSYDRLNQYF.

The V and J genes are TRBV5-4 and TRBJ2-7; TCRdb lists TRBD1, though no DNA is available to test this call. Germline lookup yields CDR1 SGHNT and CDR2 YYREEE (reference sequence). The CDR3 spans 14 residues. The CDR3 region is CAIKEAGDDYEQYF.

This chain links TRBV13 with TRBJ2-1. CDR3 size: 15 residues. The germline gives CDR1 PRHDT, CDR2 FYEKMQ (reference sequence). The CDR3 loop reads CASSPERSSYNEQFF.

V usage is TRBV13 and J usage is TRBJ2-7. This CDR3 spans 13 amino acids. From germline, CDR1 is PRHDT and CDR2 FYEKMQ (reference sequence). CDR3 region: CASSLGFTYEQYF.

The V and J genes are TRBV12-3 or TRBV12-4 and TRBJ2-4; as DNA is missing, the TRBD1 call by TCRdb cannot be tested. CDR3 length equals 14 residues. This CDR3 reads CASNTAGSKNIQYF.

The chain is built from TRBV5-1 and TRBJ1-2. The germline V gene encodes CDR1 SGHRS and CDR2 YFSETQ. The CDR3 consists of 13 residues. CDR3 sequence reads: CASSLAENYGYTF. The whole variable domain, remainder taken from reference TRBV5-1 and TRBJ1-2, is KAGVTQTPRYLIKTRGQQVTLSCSPISGHRSVSWYQQTPGQGLQFLFEYFSETQRNKGNFPGRFSGRQFSNSRSEMNVSTLELGDSALYLCASSLAENYGYTFGSGTRLTVV.

CDR3: CATSDAQLRTSGSNTGELFF. The chain joins TRBV24-1 to TRBJ2-2; TCRdb names TRBD2, which stays unverified in the absence of DNA. Germline values: CDR1 KGHDR, CDR2 SFDVKD. The CDR3 is 20 amino acids.

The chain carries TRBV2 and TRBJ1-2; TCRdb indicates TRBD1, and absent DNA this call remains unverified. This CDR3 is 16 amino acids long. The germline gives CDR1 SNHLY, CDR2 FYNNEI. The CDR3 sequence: CASSEYRRGGPRGYTF.

The CDR3 region is CATSSWGEQFF. V gene TRBV15 combines with J gene TRBJ2-1. Germline assignment: CDR1 LNHNV and CDR2 YYDKDF (reference sequence). The CDR3 length is 11 residues.

This chain's CDR3 is CSVVPAGAGDTQYF. V and J are TRBV29-1 and TRBJ2-3; no DNA is available, so the TRBD1 call from TCRdb remains unchecked. Germline lookup yields CDR1 SQVTM and CDR2 ANQGSEA. The CDR3 is 14 residues long.